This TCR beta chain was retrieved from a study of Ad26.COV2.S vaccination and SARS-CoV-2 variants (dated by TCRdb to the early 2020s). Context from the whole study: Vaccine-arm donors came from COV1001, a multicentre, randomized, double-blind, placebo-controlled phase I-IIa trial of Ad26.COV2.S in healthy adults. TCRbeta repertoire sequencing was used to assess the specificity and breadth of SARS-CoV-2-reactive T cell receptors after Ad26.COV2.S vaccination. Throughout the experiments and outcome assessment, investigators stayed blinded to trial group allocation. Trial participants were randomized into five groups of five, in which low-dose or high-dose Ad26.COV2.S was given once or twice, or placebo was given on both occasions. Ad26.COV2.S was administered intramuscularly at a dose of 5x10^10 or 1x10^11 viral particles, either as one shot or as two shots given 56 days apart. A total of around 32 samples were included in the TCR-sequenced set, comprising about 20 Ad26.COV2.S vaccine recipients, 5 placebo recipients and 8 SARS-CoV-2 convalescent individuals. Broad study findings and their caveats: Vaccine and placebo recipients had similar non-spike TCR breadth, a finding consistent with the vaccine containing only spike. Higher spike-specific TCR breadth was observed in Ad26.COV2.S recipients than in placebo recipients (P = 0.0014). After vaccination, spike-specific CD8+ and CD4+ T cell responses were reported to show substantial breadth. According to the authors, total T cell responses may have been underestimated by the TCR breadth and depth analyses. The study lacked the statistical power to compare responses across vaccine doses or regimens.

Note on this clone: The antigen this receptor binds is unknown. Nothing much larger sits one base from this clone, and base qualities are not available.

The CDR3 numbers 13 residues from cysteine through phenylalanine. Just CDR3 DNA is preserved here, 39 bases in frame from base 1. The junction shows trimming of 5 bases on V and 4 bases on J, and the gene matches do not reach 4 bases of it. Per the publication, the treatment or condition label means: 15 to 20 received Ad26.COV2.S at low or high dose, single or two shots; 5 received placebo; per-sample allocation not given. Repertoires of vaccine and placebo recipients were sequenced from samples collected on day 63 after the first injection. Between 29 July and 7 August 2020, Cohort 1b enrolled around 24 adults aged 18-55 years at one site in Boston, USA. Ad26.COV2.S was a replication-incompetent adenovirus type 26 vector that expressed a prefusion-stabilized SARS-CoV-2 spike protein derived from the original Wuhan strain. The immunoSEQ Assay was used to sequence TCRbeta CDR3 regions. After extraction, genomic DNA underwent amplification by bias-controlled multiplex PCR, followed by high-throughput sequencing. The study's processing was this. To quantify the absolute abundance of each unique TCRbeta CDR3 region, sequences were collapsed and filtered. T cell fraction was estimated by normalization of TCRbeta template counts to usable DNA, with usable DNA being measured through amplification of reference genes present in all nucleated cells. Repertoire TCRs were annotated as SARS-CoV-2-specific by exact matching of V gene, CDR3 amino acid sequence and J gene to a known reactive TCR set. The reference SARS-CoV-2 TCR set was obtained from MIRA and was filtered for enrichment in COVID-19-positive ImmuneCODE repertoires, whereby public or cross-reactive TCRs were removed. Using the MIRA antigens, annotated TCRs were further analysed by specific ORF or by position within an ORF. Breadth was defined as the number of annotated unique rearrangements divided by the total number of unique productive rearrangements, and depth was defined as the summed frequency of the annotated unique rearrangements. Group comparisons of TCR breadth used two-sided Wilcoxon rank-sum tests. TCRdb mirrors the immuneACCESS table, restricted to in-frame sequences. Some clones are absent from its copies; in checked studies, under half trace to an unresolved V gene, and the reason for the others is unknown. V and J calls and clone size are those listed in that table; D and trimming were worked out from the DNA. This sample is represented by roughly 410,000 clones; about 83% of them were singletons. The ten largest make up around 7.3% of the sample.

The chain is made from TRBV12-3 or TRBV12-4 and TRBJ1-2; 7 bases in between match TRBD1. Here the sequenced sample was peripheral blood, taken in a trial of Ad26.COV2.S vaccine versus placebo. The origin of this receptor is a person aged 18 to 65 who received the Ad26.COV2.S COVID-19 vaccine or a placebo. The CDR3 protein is CASSGDSSYGYTF. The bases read TGTGCCAGCAGTGGGGACAGTTCCTATGGCTACACCTTC.